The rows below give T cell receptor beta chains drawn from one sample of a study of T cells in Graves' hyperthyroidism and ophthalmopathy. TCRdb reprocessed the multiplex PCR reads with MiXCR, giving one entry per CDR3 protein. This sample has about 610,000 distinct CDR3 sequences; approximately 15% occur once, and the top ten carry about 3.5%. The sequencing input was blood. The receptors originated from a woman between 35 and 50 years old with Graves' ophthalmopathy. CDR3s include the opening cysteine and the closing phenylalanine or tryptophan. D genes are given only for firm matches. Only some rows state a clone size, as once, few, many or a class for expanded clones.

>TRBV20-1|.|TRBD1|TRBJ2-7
CSARRSPGTGGAIKRYEQYF
TGCAGTGCTCGGCGATCCCCTGGGACAGGGGGCGCGATAAAGCGGTACGAGCAGTACTTC
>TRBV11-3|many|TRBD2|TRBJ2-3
CASSSVGGGTDTQYF
TGTGCCAGCAGCTCAGTCGGGGGGGGCACGGATACGCAGTATTTT
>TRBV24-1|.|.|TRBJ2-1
CATSGGSYNEQFF
TGTGCCACCAGCGGAGGCTCCTACAATGAGCAGTTCTTC
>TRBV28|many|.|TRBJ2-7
CASSLFDGTYEQYF
TGTGCCAGCAGTCTTTTCGACGGTACCTACGAGCAGTACTTC
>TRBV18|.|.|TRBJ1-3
CASSTTRTSGNTIYF
TGTGCCAGCTCAACCACAAGAACCTCTGGAAACACCATATATTTT
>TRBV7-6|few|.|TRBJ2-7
CASSLFGGSYEQYF
TGTGCCAGCAGCTTATTCGGGGGCTCCTACGAGCAGTACTTC
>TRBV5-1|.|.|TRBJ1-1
CASSVAAGLENTEAFF
TGCGCCAGCAGCGTAGCGGCAGGGCTGGAGAACACTGAAGCTTTCTTT
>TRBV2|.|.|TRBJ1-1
CASSSESNTEAFF
TGTGCCAGCTCGAGTGAGTCGAACACTGAAGCTTTCTTT
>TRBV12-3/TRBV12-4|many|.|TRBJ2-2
CASKGLRGSGELFF
TGTGCCAGCAAGGGCCTACGGGGATCCGGGGAGCTGTTTTTT
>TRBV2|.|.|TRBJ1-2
CASQSTDSNYGYTF
TGTGCCAGCCAGAGCACGGATTCTAACTATGGCTACACCTTC
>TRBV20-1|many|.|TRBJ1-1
CSAGDSDNTEAFF
TGCAGTGCTGGCGACAGCGACAACACTGAAGCTTTCTTT
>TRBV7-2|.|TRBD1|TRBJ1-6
CASRLPGQGGSPLHF
TGTGCCAGCAGGTTACCGGGACAGGGAGGTTCACCCCTCCACTTT
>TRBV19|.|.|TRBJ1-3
CASRPSGNTIYF
TGTGCCAGTAGGCCCTCTGGAAACACCATATATTTT
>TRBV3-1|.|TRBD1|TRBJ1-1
CASRETGATEAFF
TGTGCCAGCAGAGAGACAGGGGCCACTGAAGCTTTCTTT
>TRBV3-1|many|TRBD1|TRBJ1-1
CASSQEGRRQGDFF
TGTGCCAGCAGCCAAGAAGGGAGGCGACAGGGGGATTTCTTT
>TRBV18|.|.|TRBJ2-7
CASPPPTPTYEQYF
TGTGCCAGCCCACCACCGACACCCACCTACGAGCAGTACTTC
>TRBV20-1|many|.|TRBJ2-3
CSASRLASTDTQYF
TGCAGTGCTAGTCGGCTAGCGAGCACAGATACGCAGTATTTT
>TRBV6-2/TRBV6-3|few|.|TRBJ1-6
CASSHTQFNSPLHF
TGTGCCAGCAGTCATACACAGTTTAATTCACCCCTCCACTTT
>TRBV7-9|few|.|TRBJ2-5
CASSLGAGWETQYF
TGTGCCAGCAGCTTGGGGGCAGGCTGGGAGACCCAGTACTTC
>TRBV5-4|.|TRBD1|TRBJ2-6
CASSFSLGQGLSGANVLTF
TGTGCCAGCAGCTTTTCTTTGGGACAGGGTCTCTCTGGGGCCAACGTCCTGACTTTC
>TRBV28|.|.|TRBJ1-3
CASTRGGTSGNTIYF
TGTGCCAGCACTCGTGGGGGGACCTCTGGAAACACCATATATTTT
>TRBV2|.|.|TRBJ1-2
CASSGTPMGGYTF
TGTGCCAGCAGTGGGACTCCAATGGGCGGCTACACCTTC
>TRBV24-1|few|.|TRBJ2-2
CATSAIGQRNTGELFF
TGTGCCACCAGTGCCATTGGGCAGAGAAACACCGGGGAGCTGTTTTTT
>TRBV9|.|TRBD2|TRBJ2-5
CASSFRLAGGVETQYF
TGTGCCAGCAGCTTCCGACTAGCGGGGGGTGTGGAGACCCAGTACTTC
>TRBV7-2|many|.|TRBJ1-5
CASSLTGHQPQHF
TGTGCCAGCAGCCTAACAGGGCATCAGCCCCAGCATTTT
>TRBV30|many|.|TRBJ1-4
CAWSSLRTLREKLFF
TGTGCCTGGAGTAGTCTACGGACCCTTAGGGAAAAACTGTTTTTT
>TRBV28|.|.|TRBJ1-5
CASSFKGDQPQHF
TGTGCCAGCAGTTTTAAGGGAGATCAGCCCCAGCATTTT
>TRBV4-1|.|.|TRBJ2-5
CASSQGRTTLETQYF
TGCGCCAGCAGCCAGGGCCGGACAACTTTAGAGACCCAGTACTTC
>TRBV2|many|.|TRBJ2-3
CASSEAPSTDTQYF
TGTGCCAGCAGTGAAGCGCCTAGCACAGATACGCAGTATTTT
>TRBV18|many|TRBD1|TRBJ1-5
CASSPTGGLAKPQHF
TGTGCCAGCTCGCCGACAGGGGGCCTGGCGAAGCCCCAGCATTTT
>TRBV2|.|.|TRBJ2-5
CASSPHGTQETQYF
TGTGCCAGCAGCCCCCACGGGACCCAAGAGACCCAGTACTTC
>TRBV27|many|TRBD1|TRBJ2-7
CASSLTGASYEQYF
TGTGCCAGCAGTTTAACAGGGGCCTCCTACGAGCAGTACTTC
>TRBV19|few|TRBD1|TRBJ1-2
CASRQMTTGDYGYTF
TGTGCCAGTAGACAGATGACGACAGGGGATTATGGCTACACCTTC
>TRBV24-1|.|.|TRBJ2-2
CATSDFGTGELFF
TGTGCCACCAGTGATTTTGGCACCGGGGAGCTGTTTTTT
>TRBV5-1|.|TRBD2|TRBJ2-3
CASSLDGSGRGNTQCF
TGCGCCAGCAGCTTGGATGGTTCCGGGAGGGGGAATACGCAGTGTTTT
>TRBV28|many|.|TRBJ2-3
CASSLGGPFDTQYF
TGTGCCAGCAGCTTGGGGGGCCCCTTTGATACGCAGTATTTT
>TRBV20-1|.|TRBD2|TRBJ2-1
CSARPRLAGGISYDEQFF
TGCAGTGCCCGACCGCGACTAGCGGGAGGTATCTCCTACGATGAGCAGTTCTTC
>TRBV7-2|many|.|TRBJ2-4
CASSLAVGSDIQYF
TGTGCCAGCAGCTTAGCGGTGGGGTCGGACATTCAGTACTTC
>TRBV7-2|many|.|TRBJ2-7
CASSRRDTSYEQYF
TGTGCCAGCAGCCGCCGGGACACCTCCTACGAGCAGTACTTC
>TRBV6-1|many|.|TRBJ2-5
CASSFRGFGETQYF
TGTGCCAGCAGTTTTAGGGGGTTCGGGGAGACCCAGTACTTC
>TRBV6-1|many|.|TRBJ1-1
CASSRTRGIAEAFF
TGTGCCAGCAGTAGAACACGGGGTATTGCTGAAGCTTTCTTT
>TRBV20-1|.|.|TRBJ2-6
CSARDRRAGANVLTF
TGCAGTGCTAGAGATCGGCGAGCTGGGGCCAACGTCCTGACTTTC
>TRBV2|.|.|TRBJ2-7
CASSESRDYEQYF
TGTGCCAGCAGTGAAAGTAGGGATTACGAGCAGTACTTC
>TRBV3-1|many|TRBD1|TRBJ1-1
CASTPTGDTEAFF
TGTGCCAGCACTCCGACAGGGGACACTGAAGCTTTCTTT
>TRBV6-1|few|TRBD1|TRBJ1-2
CASSDTGGGGYTF
TGTGCCAGCAGTGATACAGGGGGAGGTGGCTACACCTTC
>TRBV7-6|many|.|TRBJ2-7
CASSRSDVYEQYF
TGTGCCAGCAGCCGGTCGGACGTCTACGAGCAGTACTTC
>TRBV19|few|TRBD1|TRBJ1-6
CASSRGQGLPLHF
TGTGCCAGTAGCCGGGGACAGGGGTTACCCCTCCACTTT
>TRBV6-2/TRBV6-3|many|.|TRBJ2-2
CASTRRDAGELFF
TGTGCCAGCACAAGGCGGGACGCCGGGGAGCTGTTTTTT
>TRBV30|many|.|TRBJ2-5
CAWSVVGGLQETQYF
TGTGCCTGGAGCGTGGTGGGCGGCCTCCAAGAGACCCAGTACTTC
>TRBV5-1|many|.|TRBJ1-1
CASRPQGRLGNTEAFF
TGCGCCAGCAGGCCCCAGGGGCGGTTGGGGAACACTGAAGCTTTCTTT
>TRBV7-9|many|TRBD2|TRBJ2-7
CASSLMSGGSYEQYF
TGTGCCAGCAGCTTAATGTCGGGAGGCTCCTACGAGCAGTACTTC
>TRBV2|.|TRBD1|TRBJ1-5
CASAGQANLSNQPQHF
TGTGCCAGCGCGGGACAGGCTAACCTTAGCAATCAGCCCCAGCATTTT
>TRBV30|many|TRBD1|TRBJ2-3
CAHGKDRGQGAGDTQYF
TGTGCCCACGGTAAAGATCGGGGACAGGGGGCAGGAGATACGCAGTATTTT
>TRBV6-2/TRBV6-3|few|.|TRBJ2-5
CASSYSHGGVQETQYF
TGTGCCAGCAGTTACTCCCATGGCGGGGTTCAAGAGACCCAGTACTTC
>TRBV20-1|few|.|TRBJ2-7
CSARVAFEGGLSYEQYF
TGCAGTGCTAGAGTCGCGTTTGAGGGGGGCCTCTCCTACGAGCAGTACTTC
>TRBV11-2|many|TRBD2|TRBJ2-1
CASSPPGLVYNEQFF
TGTGCCAGCAGCCCGCCGGGACTAGTCTACAATGAGCAGTTCTTC
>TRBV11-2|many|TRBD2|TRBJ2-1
CASSTSGRASEQFF
TGTGCCAGCAGCACTAGCGGGAGGGCCTCTGAGCAGTTCTTC
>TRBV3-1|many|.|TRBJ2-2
CASSQGWGPGELFF
TGTGCCAGCAGCCAAGGTTGGGGGCCCGGGGAGCTGTTTTTT
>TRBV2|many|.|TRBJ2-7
CASRGGTRGPYEQYF
TGTGCCAGCAGGGGCGGGACGCGGGGCCCCTACGAGCAGTACTTC
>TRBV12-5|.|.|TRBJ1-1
CASGLGPNTEAFF
TGTGCTAGTGGTTTGGGCCCGAACACTGAAGCTTTCTTT